This T cell receptor (beta chain) is from a study of shared clonotypes between healthy human individuals. As to this clone: Its cognate antigen is unknown.

General study points: Sequencing of the sorted subsets was shown by rarefaction to be incomplete despite large depth. Sampling was confined to blood; repertoires within tissues likely differ.

None of the donors, who were healthy HIV-negative adults, had recently had acute infections or vaccinations. Genomic DNA from each subset was divided evenly over several immunoSEQ plates. Clones were read by immunoSEQ multiplex PCR, and TCRdb kept only the in-frame ones, dropping some. The top ten clones hold 0.3% to 0.45% of a sample with about 2.5 million clones, 85% to 95% of them seen once. The sequenced sample consisted of naive CD4+ T cells from PBMCs. The subset is: CD45RA+ positively selected. The sequence was collected from a young man in good health. Some clones in this sample may be carry-over from other donors' samples.

CDR3 protein: CASTPGEARGYGYTF. For the CDR3, the DNA is TGTGCCAGCACCCCGGGCGAGGCACGAGGCTATGGCTACACCTTC. The J gene is TRBJ1-2, the V gene TRBV4-2, with D unresolved. CDR3 length: 15 amino acids. Trimming removed 7 bases at V and 4 bases at J, with 19 bases between. Germline V gives CDR1 LGHNA, CDR2 YNFKEQ.